The rows below give T cell receptor beta chains drawn from one sample of a study of T cell changes during pregnancy in multiple sclerosis. Generated by immunoSEQ multiplex PCR, the TCRdb table keeps only in-frame clones and is missing some. The sample has 26,000 or so clones, roughly nine tenths seen once. Specimen: peripheral blood, collected in the first trimester of pregnancy. The receptors were sampled from a female donor in good health, enrolled as a control in a pregnancy study. Each CDR3 is given with its conserved first and last residue. A D gene is named only where the DNA matches it firmly. The listing skips clone size in some rows; elsewhere it reads once, few, many or a size class.

j_call: TRBJ2-1
d_call: TRBD2
clone_size: .
v_call: TRBV6-5
cdr3_nt: TGTGCCAGCAGTAGGACTAGCGGGGGGGCGGGTGAGCAGTTCTTC
cdr3_aa: CASSRTSGGAGEQFF

j_call: TRBJ2-7
d_call: TRBD1
clone_size: .
v_call: TRBV29-1
cdr3_nt: TGCAGCGCCGGGGACAGAACCTACGAGCAGTACTTC
cdr3_aa: CSAGDRTYEQYF

j_call: TRBJ1-1
d_call: TRBD1
clone_size: few
v_call: TRBV7-6
cdr3_nt: TGTGCCAGCAGCCTTGGACAGGGGGCATCTGAAGCTTTCTTT
cdr3_aa: CASSLGQGASEAFF

j_call: TRBJ1-1
d_call: .
clone_size: .
v_call: TRBV7-2
cdr3_nt: TGTGCCAGCAGCCCCCGAAAGGGGCAAAGCACTGAAGCTTTCTTT
cdr3_aa: CASSPRKGQSTEAFF

j_call: TRBJ2-7
d_call: TRBD1
clone_size: .
v_call: TRBV7-2
cdr3_nt: TGTGCCAGCAGCCGGACGGGACAGGGGAGCTACGAGCAGTACTTC
cdr3_aa: CASSRTGQGSYEQYF

j_call: TRBJ1-1
d_call: .
clone_size: .
v_call: TRBV29-1
cdr3_nt: TGCAGCGGCGAGGGTGTGGGGGGTGAAGCTTTCTTT
cdr3_aa: CSGEGVGGEAFF

j_call: TRBJ2-7
d_call: TRBD2
clone_size: .
v_call: TRBV9
cdr3_nt: TGTGCCAGCAGCGAGGGACTAGCGGGATCCTACGAGCAGTACTTC
cdr3_aa: CASSEGLAGSYEQYF

j_call: TRBJ1-3
d_call: TRBD1
clone_size: .
v_call: TRBV11-2
cdr3_nt: TGTGCCAGCAGCTTAGATCCGGGACAGGGAAACACCATATATTTT
cdr3_aa: CASSLDPGQGNTIYF

j_call: TRBJ2-5
d_call: .
clone_size: once
v_call: TRBV7-6
cdr3_nt: TGTGCCAGCAGCCTGCTGGTCGGCCAAGAGACCCAGTACTTC
cdr3_aa: CASSLLVGQETQYF

j_call: TRBJ2-5
d_call: .
clone_size: .
v_call: TRBV19
cdr3_nt: TGTGCCAGTAGTATTTGGCTAGCAGAGACCCAGTACTTC
cdr3_aa: CASSIWLAETQYF

j_call: TRBJ2-1
d_call: TRBD2
clone_size: .
v_call: TRBV9
cdr3_nt: TGTGCCAGCACCCTCCTCACGGGGGGGCTCGATGAGCAGTTCTTC
cdr3_aa: CASTLLTGGLDEQFF

j_call: TRBJ1-2
d_call: TRBD1
clone_size: .
v_call: TRBV12-5
cdr3_nt: TGTGCTAGTGGCCCAGGGGGGCAGATCCTGAGCCATGGCTACACCTTC
cdr3_aa: CASGPGGQILSHGYTF

j_call: TRBJ2-1
d_call: TRBD1
clone_size: .
v_call: TRBV7-8
cdr3_nt: TGTGCCAGCAGTCCGACAGGGGGCAAGTACAATGAGCAGTTCTTC
cdr3_aa: CASSPTGGKYNEQFF

j_call: TRBJ1-1
d_call: TRBD1
clone_size: .
v_call: TRBV15
cdr3_nt: TGTGCCACCAGCGGGACAGCTATGAAAATCGGAGCTTTCTTT
cdr3_aa: CATSGTAMKIGAFF

j_call: TRBJ1-1
d_call: .
clone_size: .
v_call: TRBV9
cdr3_nt: TGTGCCAGCAGCGTAGAGGACAGCAACACTGAAGCTTTCTTT
cdr3_aa: CASSVEDSNTEAFF

j_call: TRBJ1-2
d_call: TRBD1
clone_size: .
v_call: TRBV2
cdr3_nt: TGTGCCAGCAGTGAAGTGGGACAGGGGGCGTGGGGCTACACCTTC
cdr3_aa: CASSEVGQGAWGYTF

j_call: TRBJ2-3
d_call: TRBD2
clone_size: .
v_call: TRBV5-1
cdr3_nt: TGCGCCAGCAGCATGCACTGGGCTAGCGGGGGGGCCTTGAGCACAGATACGCAGTATTTT
cdr3_aa: CASSMHWASGGALSTDTQYF

j_call: TRBJ1-4
d_call: .
clone_size: .
v_call: TRBV30
cdr3_nt: TGTGCCTGGAGTGGAACCCAGAAACTGTTTTTT
cdr3_aa: CAWSGTQKLFF